A single sample is the source of the 5 T cell receptor beta chains below, sequenced in a study of metastatic and nonmetastatic thyroid tumors. Until they underwent thyroid surgery, no patient had received any treatment. TCRdb reprocessed the PCR reads using MiXCR. The repertoire has about 85,000 clones, around 9.2% of them found once; the top ten carry 8.8%. The specimen was blood. The receptors shown here come from a female donor with papillary thyroid cancer or a benign thyroid nodule (not recorded which). Some clones in this sample may be carry-over from other donors' samples.

This clone was detected ten times or more. In DNA form, the CDR3 reads TGTGCCAGTAGACCGGGACGGCTCAATTCACCCCTCCACTTT. Translation: CASRPGRLNSPLHF. The rearrangement joins TRBV19 to TRBJ1-6; TRBD1 might be the D (5 bases). CDR1 is LNHDA and CDR2 is SQIVND in the germline V gene (reference sequence). V lost 6 bases and J 7 bases, leaving 13 bases between the germline ends. This CDR3 has 14 amino acids.

Many counts were recorded for this clone. For the CDR3, the DNA is TGTGCCAGCAGTTACGACGGGGGTCTGTTCAATGAGCAGTTCTTC. It translates to CASSYDGGLFNEQFF. V usage is TRBV6-2 or TRBV6-3 and J usage is TRBJ2-1; TRBD2 might be the D (6 bases). Trimming removed 2 bases from V and 6 bases from J, with 14 bases in between. The CDR3 runs 15 residues. Germline V gene lookup returns CDR1 MNHEY and CDR2 SVGEGT.

This clone appeared many times. The chain combines TRBV9 with TRBJ2-7, with D perhaps TRBD2 (6 bases). Deletions cut 3 bases from V and 4 bases from J, with 17 bases between. The CDR3 is 15 residues long. Germline lookup yields CDR1 SGDLS and CDR2 YYNGEE. In DNA form, the CDR3 reads TGTGCCAGCAGCGGACTCTTGGGACTCTTATACGAGCAGTACTTC. This translates into CASSGLLGLLYEQYF.

The table lists this clone with many counts. The chain joins TRBV7-3 to TRBJ1-6; D not certain. The germline V and J ends were trimmed by 2 bases and 2 bases, with 1 base remaining between them. The CDR3 has 13 residues. The germline gives CDR1 SGHTA, CDR2 FQGTGA. The CDR3 protein is CASSLAYNSPLHF. The DNA for the CDR3 is TGTGCCAGCAGCTTAGCCTATAATTCACCCCTCCACTTT.

There are many counts of this clone. The DNA of the CDR3 is TGTGCCAGTAGTATCATAGCGGGGAAATCGGATACGCAGTATTTT. Residues: CASSIIAGKSDTQYF. The genes are TRBV19 and TRBJ2-3, with 8 nucleotides matching TRBD2. Trimming at V came to 3 bases and at J to 6 bases, leaving 8 bases not matched to a gene. The CDR3 has 15 amino acids. Germline CDR1 reads LNHDA; CDR2 reads SQIVND (reference sequence).